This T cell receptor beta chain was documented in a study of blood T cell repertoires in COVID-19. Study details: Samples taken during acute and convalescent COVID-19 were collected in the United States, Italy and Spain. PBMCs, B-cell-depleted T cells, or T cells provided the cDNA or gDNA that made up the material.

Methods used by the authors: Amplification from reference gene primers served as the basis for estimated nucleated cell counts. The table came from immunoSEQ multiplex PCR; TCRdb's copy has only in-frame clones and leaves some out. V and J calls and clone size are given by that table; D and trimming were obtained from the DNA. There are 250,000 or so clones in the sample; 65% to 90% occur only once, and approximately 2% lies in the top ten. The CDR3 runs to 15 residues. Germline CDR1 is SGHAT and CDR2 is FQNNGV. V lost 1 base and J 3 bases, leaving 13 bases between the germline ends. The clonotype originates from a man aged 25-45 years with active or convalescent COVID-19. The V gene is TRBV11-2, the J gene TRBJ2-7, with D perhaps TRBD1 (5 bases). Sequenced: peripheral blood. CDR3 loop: CASSLALGAGYEQYF. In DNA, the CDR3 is TGTGCCAGCAGCTTAGCTCTTGGGGCCGGCTACGAGCAGTACTTC.